This TCR beta chain came from a study of STAT5B mutations in CD4+ large granular lymphocyte leukemia. Repertoires were generated with immunoSEQ multiplex PCR, while TCRdb's copy carries only in-frame clones and drops some. In the table there are about 28,000 clones, 65% to 85% of which are singletons. Input material: CD4+ T cells from blood buffy coats. The sequence was collected from a human donor in good health.

The CDR3 loop reads CASSPWTGWGKNIQYF. The CDR3 DNA sequence: TGTGCCAGCAGCCCCTGGACAGGGTGGGGCAAAAACATTCAGTACTTC. The chain joins TRBV7-9 to TRBJ2-4, with 8 bases identical to TRBD1. The CDR3 length is 16 residues. CDR1 SEHNR and CDR2 FQNEAQ come from the germline V gene (reference sequence). After removal of 5 bases from V and 3 bases from J, the junction contained 9 bases not matched to a gene.